The rows below give T cell receptor beta chains drawn from one sample of a study of blood T cell repertoires in COVID-19. The protocol was immunoSEQ multiplex PCR, while the TCRdb copy is restricted to in-frame clones and leaves out a portion. The sample records 450,000 to 600,000 clones, around 87% being singletons. The source material was PBMCs or T cells enriched from blood (not recorded which). Every receptor here comes from a woman under 30 who had recovered from COVID-19. CDR3s include the opening cysteine and the closing phenylalanine or tryptophan. A D gene is named only where the DNA matches it firmly. Expanded clones are given a class, and other clones once, few, many or no size at all.

V gene	J gene	D gene	clone size	CDR3 DNA	CDR3 protein
TRBV3-1/TRBV3-2	TRBJ2-5	TRBD2	.	TGTGCCAGCAGCCCCTTCGGGACTAGCGGGGCCCAAGAGACCCAGTACTTC	CASSPFGTSGAQETQYF
TRBV12-3/TRBV12-4	TRBJ2-1	TRBD2	.	TGTGCCAGCAGTTCTAGCGGGGGCCTAACGTTCTTC	CASSSSGGLTFF
TRBV5-4	TRBJ1-2	TRBD1	.	TGTGCCAGCAGCTCTCTACTCCAAACAGGGGAGTGGGGCTACACCTTC	CASSSLLQTGEWGYTF
TRBV24-1	TRBJ2-1	.	few	TGTGCCACCAGTGATTTTTACTACAATGAGCAGTTCTTC	CATSDFYYNEQFF
TRBV5-6	TRBJ1-6	.	.	TGTGCCAGCAGCTCCGGGGAAGGTGTCCTCCACTTT	CASSSGEGVLHF
TRBV2	TRBJ2-2	.	.	TGTGCCAGCAGTGTTTGGGGCAGAGACACCGGGGAGCTGTTTTTT	CASSVWGRDTGELFF
TRBV5-1	TRBJ1-2	TRBD1	few	TGCGCCAGCAGCTTTGGGGACAGCTCATTAGGCTACACCTTC	CASSFGDSSLGYTF
TRBV28	TRBJ2-5	TRBD1	.	TGTGCCAGCAGAACCGGGACAGGGAGGTGGCAAGAGACCCAGTACTTC	CASRTGTGRWQETQYF
TRBV4-1	TRBJ2-7	.	.	TGCGCCAGCAGCCAACCCGGACAGAGTTCTTCCTACGAGCAGTACTTC	CASSQPGQSSSYEQYF
TRBV30	TRBJ1-2	TRBD1	.	TGTGCCTGGAGAGGCAGGGGGCGGGGTGGCTACACCTTC	CAWRGRGRGGYTF
TRBV19	TRBJ2-2	TRBD1	once	TGTGCCAGTAGTATTTCGGGACAGGGGGTCACCGGGGAGCTGTTTTTT	CASSISGQGVTGELFF
TRBV7-3	TRBJ1-6	.	.	TGTGCCAGCAGCGAGACAGTTTTTAATTCACCCCTCCACTTT	CASSETVFNSPLHF
TRBV27	TRBJ1-3	.	.	TGTGCCAGCAGTCCGACAACGATATTCAGTGCGGGAAACACCATATATTTT	CASSPTTIFSAGNTIYF